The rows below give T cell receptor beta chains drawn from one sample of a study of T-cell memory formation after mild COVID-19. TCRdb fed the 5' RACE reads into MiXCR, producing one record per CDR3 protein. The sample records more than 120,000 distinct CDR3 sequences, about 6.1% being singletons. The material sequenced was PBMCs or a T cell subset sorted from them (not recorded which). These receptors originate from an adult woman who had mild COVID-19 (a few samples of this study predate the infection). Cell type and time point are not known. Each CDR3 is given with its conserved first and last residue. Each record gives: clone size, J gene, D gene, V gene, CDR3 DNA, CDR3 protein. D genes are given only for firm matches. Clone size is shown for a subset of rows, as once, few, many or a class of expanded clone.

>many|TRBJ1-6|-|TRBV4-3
TGCGCCAGCAGCCAAGAGCTCCCAAATTCACCCCTCCACTTT
CASSQELPNSPLHF
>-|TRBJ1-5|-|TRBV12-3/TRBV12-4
TGTGCCAGCAGTGCCGACCCGGGGCACCAGCATTTT
CASSADPGHQHF
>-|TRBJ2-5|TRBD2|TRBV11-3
TGTGCCAGCAGTCGAGCGGGGCAAGAGACCCAGTACTTC
CASSRAGQETQYF
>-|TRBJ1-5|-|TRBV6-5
TGTGCCAGCAGTTACTCGGGGCCGACGAATCAGCCCCAGCATTTT
CASSYSGPTNQPQHF
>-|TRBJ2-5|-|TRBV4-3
TGCGCCAGCAGCCGAGATATGTCGATAGAGACCCAGTACTTC
CASSRDMSIETQYF
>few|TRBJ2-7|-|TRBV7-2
TGTGCCAGCAGCACCCAGTTCGGGTCCTACGAGCAGTACTTC
CASSTQFGSYEQYF
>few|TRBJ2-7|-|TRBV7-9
TGTGCCAGCAGCCTCATCCCCTACGAGCAGTACTTC
CASSLIPYEQYF
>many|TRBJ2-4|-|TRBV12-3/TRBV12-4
TGTGCCAGCAGTTTTAGGGGGGGCCTGGACATTCAGTACTTC
CASSFRGGLDIQYF
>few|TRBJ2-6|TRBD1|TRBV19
TGTGCCAGTAGCACAGGGGTCTCTGGGGCCAACGTCCTGACTTTC
CASSTGVSGANVLTF
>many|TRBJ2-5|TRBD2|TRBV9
TGTGCCAGCAGCGTAGAGGCGGGGGGAGAGACCCAGTACTTC
CASSVEAGGETQYF
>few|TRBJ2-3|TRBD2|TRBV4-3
TGCGCCAGCAGCCAAGACCTAGCGGGCAGAAGCACAGATACGCAGTATTTT
CASSQDLAGRSTDTQYF
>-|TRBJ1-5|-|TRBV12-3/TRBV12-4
TGTGCCAGCAGTTTTTCTGGGGATCAGCCCCAGCATTTT
CASSFSGDQPQHF
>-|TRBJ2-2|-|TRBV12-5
TGTGCTAGTGGTTTGGTAGGGACCGGGGAGCTGTTTTTT
CASGLVGTGELFF
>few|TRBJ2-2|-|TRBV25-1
TGTGCCAGCAGTGAAGCCCGCTTAGCCGGGGAGCTGTTTTTT
CASSEARLAGELFF
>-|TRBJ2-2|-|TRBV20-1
TGCAGTGCTACCAGGGTTGCGAACACCGGGGAGCTGTTTTTT
CSATRVANTGELFF
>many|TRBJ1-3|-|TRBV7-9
TGTGCCAGCAGCTTATGGTCGCGGTCTTTGGGAAACACCATATATTTT
CASSLWSRSLGNTIYF
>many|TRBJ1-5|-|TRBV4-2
TGTGCCAGCAGCCAAGACGGGGACAGCAATCAGCCCCAGCATTTT
CASSQDGDSNQPQHF
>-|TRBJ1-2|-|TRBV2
TGTGCCAGCTATGCGGCAGGGAAGGGTATGGGCTATGGCTACACCTTC
CASYAAGKGMGYGYTF
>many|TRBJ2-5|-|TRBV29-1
TGCAGCGTTACAGGGAGCCAAGAGACCCAGTACTTC
CSVTGSQETQYF
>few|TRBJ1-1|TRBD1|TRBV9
TGTGCCAGCAGCCCTCCGGGACAGGGGTCGGGTGAAGCTTTCTTT
CASSPPGQGSGEAFF
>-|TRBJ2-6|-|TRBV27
TGTGCCAGCAGTTTAAATGGCGGGGCCAACGTCCTGACTTTC
CASSLNGGANVLTF
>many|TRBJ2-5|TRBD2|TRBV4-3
TGCGCCAGCAGCCAAGTTTCCTCGCCAGCGGGAGGGCCCCAGTACTTC
CASSQVSSPAGGPQYF
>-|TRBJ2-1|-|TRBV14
TGTGCCAGCAGTCTCTGGACTGGCCGCTCCTACAATGAGCAGTTCTTC
CASSLWTGRSYNEQFF
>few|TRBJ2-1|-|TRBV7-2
TGTGCCAGCAGCCCCTACCTCATCGGACAGTTCTTC
CASSPYLIGQFF
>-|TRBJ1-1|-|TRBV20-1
TGCAGTGCTAGAGATACAGGAAGGGGCACTGAAGCTTTCTTT
CSARDTGRGTEAFF
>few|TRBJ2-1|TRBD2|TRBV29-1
TGCAGCGACGGGACTAGCGGGAGAGTTGGCTACAATGAGCAGTTCTTC
CSDGTSGRVGYNEQFF
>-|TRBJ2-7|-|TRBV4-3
TGCGCCAGCAGCCAAGACTCAGGCCCCTACGAGCAGTACTTC
CASSQDSGPYEQYF
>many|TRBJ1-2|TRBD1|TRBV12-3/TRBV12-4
TGTGCCAGCAGTCCTAATCAGGGGGTGGGCTACACCTTC
CASSPNQGVGYTF
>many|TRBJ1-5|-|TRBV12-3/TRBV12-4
TGTGCCAGCAGATCCCGGACAGCCAAACCGCATTTT
CASRSRTAKPHF
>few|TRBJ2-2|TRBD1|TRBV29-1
TGCAGCGTCTACAGGGGGACCGGGGAGCTGTTTTTT
CSVYRGTGELFF
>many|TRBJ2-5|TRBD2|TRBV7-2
TGTGCCAGCAGCTTACGGCGGGGGGAGACCCAGTACTTC
CASSLRRGETQYF
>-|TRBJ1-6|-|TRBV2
TGTGCCAGCAGCGGGACAAATTCACCCCTCCACTTT
CASSGTNSPLHF
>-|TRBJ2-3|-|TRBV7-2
TGTGCCAGCAGCTTAGGGCTCGGGGGCTCCACAGATACGCAGTATTTT
CASSLGLGGSTDTQYF
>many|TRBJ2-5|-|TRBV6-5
TGTGCCAGCAGTATGGGTGGAAGGGGGGTGGCAGAGACCCAGTACTTC
CASSMGGRGVAETQYF
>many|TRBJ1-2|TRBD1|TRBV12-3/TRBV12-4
TGTGCCAGCAGTGCCGGGACAGGGAATGGCTACACCTTC
CASSAGTGNGYTF
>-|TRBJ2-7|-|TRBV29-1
TGCAGCGTTCGGACAGTGTCCTCCTACGAGCAGTACTTC
CSVRTVSSYEQYF
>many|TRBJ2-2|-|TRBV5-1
TGCGCCAGCAGGGGGATCGATGGTGCGACCGGGGAGCTGTTTTTT
CASRGIDGATGELFF
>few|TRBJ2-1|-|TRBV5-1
TGCGCCAGCCAAGAGGTCGTTGGCGACCGGAATGAGCAGTTCTTC
CASQEVVGDRNEQFF
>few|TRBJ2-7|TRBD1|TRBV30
TGTGCCTGGGCCGGGACAGGGGTCTACGAGCAGTACTTC
CAWAGTGVYEQYF
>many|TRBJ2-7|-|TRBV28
TGTGCCAGCAGTTCCCTAGGGGGAATGGGGTACGAGCAGTACTTC
CASSSLGGMGYEQYF
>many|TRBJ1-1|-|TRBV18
TGTGCCAGCTCACTGGTCGGGGTCTCTAATGAAGCTTTCTTT
CASSLVGVSNEAFF
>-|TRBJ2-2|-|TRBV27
TGTGCCAGCAGTCCCACGGGGGTCGGGGAGCTGTTTTTT
CASSPTGVGELFF
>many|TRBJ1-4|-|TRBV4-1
TGCGCCAGCAGCCAAGAGGGCAGGTTTAATGAAAAACTGTTTTTT
CASSQEGRFNEKLFF
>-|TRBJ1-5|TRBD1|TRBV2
TGTGCCAGCAGTGAAACGACAGGGTGGAATCAGCCCCAGCATTTT
CASSETTGWNQPQHF
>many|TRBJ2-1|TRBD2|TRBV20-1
TGCAGTGCTAGAGATTTGCGCGGGAGTGTTTCCTACAATGAGCAGTTCTTC
CSARDLRGSVSYNEQFF
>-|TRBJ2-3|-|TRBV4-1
TGCGCCAGCAGCCAAGAGGGTAGGGATGTAGATACGCAGTATTTT
CASSQEGRDVDTQYF
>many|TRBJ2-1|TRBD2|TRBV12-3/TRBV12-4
TGTGCCACCGGGCCAGCGGGAGCTCGGAATCATGAGCAGTTCTTC
CATGPAGARNHEQFF
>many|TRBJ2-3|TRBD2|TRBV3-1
TGTGCCAGCAGCCCCTACGGCGGGGGACGGGATACGCAGTATTTT
CASSPYGGGRDTQYF
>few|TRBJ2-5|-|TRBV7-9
TGTGCCAGCAGCTTTCAGGGCACGGAGGAGACCCAGTACTTC
CASSFQGTEETQYF
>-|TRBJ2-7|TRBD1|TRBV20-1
TGCAGTGCTAGGACCCCCTACCGGGACAGGGGTTACGAGCAGTACTTC
CSARTPYRDRGYEQYF
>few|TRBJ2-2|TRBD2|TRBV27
TGTGCCACTACCCCAACCGGGTTAAGCGGGGCCGTCCGCACCGGGGAGCTGTTTTTT
CATTPTGLSGAVRTGELFF
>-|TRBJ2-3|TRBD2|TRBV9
TGTGCCAGCAGCGTCGCCTTAGCGGGGGGAAGAGATACGCAGTATTTT
CASSVALAGGRDTQYF
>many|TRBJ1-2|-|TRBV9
TGTGCCAGCAGCGTTTCAGACAGTCCCGGCTATGGCTACACCTTC
CASSVSDSPGYGYTF
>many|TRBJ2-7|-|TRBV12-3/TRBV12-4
TGTGCCAGCAGTCCTCGATACGAGCAGTACTTC
CASSPRYEQYF
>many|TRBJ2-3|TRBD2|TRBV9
TGTGCCAGCAGCGTAGGGCCGGGGTTTAGCGGGGGGGCAGAAGATACGCAGTATTTT
CASSVGPGFSGGAEDTQYF
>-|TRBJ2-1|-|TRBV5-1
TGCGCCAGCAGCTTGGATCCGATCCAACAGCGCTCCTACAATGAGCAGTTCTTC
CASSLDPIQQRSYNEQFF
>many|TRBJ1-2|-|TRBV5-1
TGCGCCAGCAGCTTCGACAGAGATGGGGCCAGTGGCTACACCTTC
CASSFDRDGASGYTF
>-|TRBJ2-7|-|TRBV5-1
TGCGCCAGCAGCTTGTTGGGGGCCACTTGGGAGCAGTACTTC
CASSLLGATWEQYF
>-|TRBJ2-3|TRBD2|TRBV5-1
TGCGCCAGCAGCTTCCGGACTAGCGGGAGTGGCACAGATACGCAGTATTTT
CASSFRTSGSGTDTQYF